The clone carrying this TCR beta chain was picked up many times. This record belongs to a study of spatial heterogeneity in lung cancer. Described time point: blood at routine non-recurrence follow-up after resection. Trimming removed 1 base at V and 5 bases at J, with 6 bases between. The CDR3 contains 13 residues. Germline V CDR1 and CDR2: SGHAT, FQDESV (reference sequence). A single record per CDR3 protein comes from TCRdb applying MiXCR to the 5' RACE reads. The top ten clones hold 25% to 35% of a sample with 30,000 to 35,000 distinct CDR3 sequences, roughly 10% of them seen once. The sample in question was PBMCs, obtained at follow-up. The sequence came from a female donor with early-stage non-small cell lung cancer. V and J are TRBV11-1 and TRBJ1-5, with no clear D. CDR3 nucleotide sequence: TGTGCCAGCAGCTTAGGGAGCGATCAGCCCCAGCATTTT. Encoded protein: CASSLGSDQPQHF.